A single sample is the source of the 31 T cell receptor beta chains below, sequenced in a study of radiation and T cells in renal cell carcinoma. The table came from immunoSEQ multiplex PCR; TCRdb's copy has only in-frame clones and leaves some out. The sample has about 78,000 clones, about 88% seen once; the top ten hold 5.5% to 7%. This sample's time point: blood 4 weeks post-SBRT, at nephrectomy. Described treatment: 15 Gy SBRT to primary tumor, nephrectomy 4 weeks later. The sample in question was blood, obtained from a patient whose treatment included radiotherapy and nephrectomy. These receptor sequences come from a woman between 65 and 79 years old with renal cell carcinoma.

V is TRBV5-4 and J is TRBJ1-2; no clear D. Germline CDR1 and CDR2: SGHNT and YYREEE (reference sequence). Deletions cut 4 bases from V and 3 bases from J, with 16 bases between. The CDR3 spans 15 residues. The CDR3 coding sequence is TGTGCCAGCAGCCGGGCCCTACCAGCCGACTATGGCTACACCTTC. It is translated as CASSRALPADYGYTF.

This sequence joins TRBV28 and TRBJ1-6; D perhaps matches TRBD1 (5 bases). The CDR3 has 14 residues. Per the germline V gene, CDR1 is MDHEN and CDR2 is SYDVKM. The V end was cut by 7 bases, the J end by 4 bases, with 11 bases between. The chain's CDR3 is CASTPGRYNSPLHF. The CDR3 bases are TGTGCCAGCACTCCAGGGAGATATAATTCACCCCTCCACTTT.

The chain is built from TRBV7-6 and TRBJ2-3, with 10 bases fitting TRBD2. The CDR3 spans 16 residues. V trimming: 2 bases; J trimming: 1 base; junction bases outside the gene matches: 3. Looked up from germline, CDR1 is SGHVS and CDR2 is FNYEAQ. In DNA, the CDR3 is TGTGCCAGCAGCTTAAACCTAGCGGGGGGCACAGATACGCAGTATTTT. Its protein product is CASSLNLAGGTDTQYF.

The chain combines TRBV28 with TRBJ1-1, with D unclear. Trimming stripped 2 bases from V and 2 bases from J, with 9 bases between. This CDR3 comprises 14 residues. Germline V gene lookup returns CDR1 MDHEN and CDR2 SYDVKM. The CDR3 protein is CASSLGRDNTEAFF. DNA of the CDR3: TGTGCCAGCAGTTTAGGGAGGGATAACACTGAAGCTTTCTTT.

The chain recombines TRBV9 with TRBJ2-1, with D hard to call. The germline CDR1 and CDR2 sequences are SGDLS and YYNGEE. The CDR3 loop spans 14 amino acids. Trimming took 4 bases from V and 2 from J, leaving 10 bases between them. CDR3 residues: CASSPRVTYNEQFF. CDR3 nucleotides: TGTGCCAGCAGCCCCCGGGTTACCTACAATGAGCAGTTCTTC. The variable domain in full, completed from reference TRBV9 and TRBJ2-1, reads DSGVTQTPKHLITATGQRVTLRCSPRSGDLSVYWYQQSLDQGLQFLIQYYNGEERAKGNILERFSAQQFPDLHSELNLSSLELGDSALYFCASSPRVTYNEQFFGPGTRLTVL.

V usage is TRBV5-1 and J usage is TRBJ1-4; 8 positions agree with TRBD1. The V segment lost 3 bases and the J segment 8 bases; nucleotides outside the gene matches: 9. This CDR3 comprises 15 residues. Germline V lookup: CDR1 SGHRS, CDR2 YFSETQ. CDR3 region: CASSSAQGGGEKLFF. The CDR3 DNA sequence: TGCGCCAGCAGCTCAGCACAGGGGGGAGGCGAAAAACTGTTTTTT.

V gene TRBV5-6 combines with J gene TRBJ1-3; no clear D. The CDR3 is made up of 14 amino acids. Germline V gene sequence: CDR1 SGHDT, CDR2 YYEEEE. Trimming removed 5 bases at V and 3 bases at J, with 12 bases between. The CDR3 nucleotides read TGTGCCAGCAGACGGTCGGGTGATGGAAACACCATATATTTT. This gives the protein CASRRSGDGNTIYF.

The rearrangement joins TRBV7-9 to TRBJ1-2; 7 nucleotides align to TRBD1. After removal of 5 bases from V and 8 bases from J, the junction contained 20 bases not matched to a gene. The CDR3 sequence is 17 residues long. Germline CDR1 and CDR2: SEHNR and FQNEAQ (reference sequence). CDR3 sequence (DNA): TGTGCCAGCAGCCCTTGGACAGGAAACCCGGTCGGGCAGGGCTACACCTTC. Amino acids: CASSPWTGNPVGQGYTF.

V gene TRBV6-5 combines with J gene TRBJ2-1; D perhaps matches TRBD2 (5 bases). This CDR3 is 13 amino acids long. V gave up 0 bases and J gave up 8 bases, with 8 bases separating them. CDR1 is MNHEY and CDR2 is SVGAGI in the germline V gene. The chain's CDR3 is CASSYSSGHEQFF. Written as DNA, the CDR3 is TGTGCCAGCAGTTACTCGAGCGGACATGAGCAGTTCTTC.

This rearrangement joins TRBV9 to TRBJ1-3; 7 positions agree with TRBD1. This CDR3 is 17 amino acids long. Germline assignment: CDR1 SGDLS and CDR2 YYNGEE. The junction had 8 bases not matched to a gene; V was cut back by 2 bases and J by 0 bases. In DNA, the CDR3 is TGTGCCAGCAGCGTCCAGGACAGGCCTCACTCTGGAAACACCATATATTTT. This translates into CASSVQDRPHSGNTIYF.

The rearrangement uses TRBV5-1 and TRBJ1-1, with no clear D. Germline V lookup: CDR1 SGHRS, CDR2 YFSETQ. The CDR3 spans 15 residues. The germline V and J ends were trimmed by 1 base and 0 bases, with 10 bases remaining between them. The CDR3 reads CASSLRPGMNTEAFF. Written as DNA, the CDR3 is TGCGCCAGCAGCTTGAGGCCGGGGATGAACACTGAAGCTTTCTTT.

The chain uses TRBV15 and TRBJ1-5; 9 bases are shared with TRBD1. The CDR3 is 15 residues long. V was clipped by 0 bases and J by 7 bases; unmatched bases: 4. CDR1 LNHNV and CDR2 YYDKDF come from the germline V gene (reference sequence). DNA for the CDR3: TGTGCCACCAGCAGAGATCCGGGACAGGGACAGCCCCAGCATTTT. Its protein product is CATSRDPGQGQPQHF.

The gene calls are TRBV7-6 and TRBJ2-2, with D unresolved. CDR1 is SGHVS, CDR2 FNYEAQ, per germline. The V and J ends lost 5 bases and 5 bases respectively, with 12 bases between them. The CDR3 sequence is 14 residues long. CDR3 in amino acids: CASSPSERTGELFF. The DNA of the CDR3 is TGTGCCAGCAGCCCCTCCGAACGGACCGGGGAGCTGTTTTTT.

Worth noting for this clone: A read error may account for a junction end that differs from germline. J is TRBJ2-1 and V is TRBV7-2, with a weak D call TRBD1 (5 bases). Germline V gives CDR1 SGHTA, CDR2 FQGNSA. The CDR3 loop spans 15 amino acids. The CDR3 sequence: CASRLGVAPYNEQFF. CDR3 sequence (DNA): TGTGCCAGCAGGTTAGGGGTCGCCCCCTACAATGAGCAGTTCTTC.

V is TRBV6-1 and J is TRBJ1-2; D is perhaps TRBD1 (5 bases). Trimming stripped 8 bases from V and 4 bases from J, with 8 bases between. CDR3 length equals 11 residues. Germline CDR1 reads MNHNS; CDR2 reads SASEGT. CDR3 amino acids: CASGDSYGYTF. CDR3 coding DNA: TGTGCCAGCGGAGACAGCTATGGCTACACCTTC.

J is TRBJ2-1 and V is TRBV13; 8 bases agree with TRBD2. Germline V lookup: CDR1 PRHDT, CDR2 FYEKMQ (reference sequence). This CDR3 has 15 amino acids. V shed 1 base and J 5 bases; nucleotides not matched to a gene: 4. The CDR3 sequence is CASSLVGGAHNEQFF. The CDR3 nucleotides are TGTGCCAGCAGCTTAGTCGGGGGGGCCCACAATGAGCAGTTCTTC.

The chain employs TRBV29-1 and TRBJ2-5, with D perhaps matching TRBD1 (6 bases). The germline V gene has CDR1 SQVTM and CDR2 ANQGSEA. V shed 6 bases and J shed 0 bases, with 14 bases lying between them. CDR3 length: 14 residues. The DNA of the CDR3 is TGCAGCGTCCGGACAGCCCTTAACCAAGAGACCCAGTACTTC. Its translation: CSVRTALNQETQYF.

The chain links TRBV9 to TRBJ2-5; possible D gene TRBD2, 5 bases. V was clipped by 0 bases and J by 5 bases, with 14 bases between them. The V gene's germline CDR1 is SGDLS and CDR2 YYNGEE. The CDR3 is made up of 15 amino acids. In DNA form, the CDR3 reads TGTGCCAGCAGCGTAGGAGGACGGCGGGCGGAGACCCAGTACTTC. This codes for CASSVGGRRAETQYF.

This clone was seen once. The chain couples TRBV21-1 to TRBJ1-1; the table's D call, TRBD1, has no DNA check behind it. TRBV21-1 is deemed a pseudogene. The CDR3 has 14 amino acids. The chain's CDR3 is CASSTGQGGTEAFF. The CDR3 coding sequence is TGTGCCAGCAGCACTGGACAGGGGGGAACTGAAGCTTTCTTT.

The genes are TRBV11-2 and TRBJ2-1; 8 bases line up with TRBD1. V lost 3 bases and J lost 7; bases outside the gene matches: 8. This CDR3 has 15 residues. Germline loops: CDR1 SGHAT, CDR2 FQNNGV. CDR3 sequence (DNA): TGTGCCAGCAGCTTCGGCAGGGGGCGCGGGAATGAGCAGTTCTTC. Its translation: CASSFGRGRGNEQFF.

V and J are TRBV5-4 and TRBJ1-2; no definite D call. Trimming stripped 1 base from V and 7 bases from J, with 17 bases between. Germline lookup yields CDR1 SGHNT and CDR2 YYREEE (reference sequence). The CDR3 is made up of 15 amino acids. The CDR3 bases are TGTGCCAGCAGCTTGAAAGTGGGCCCCTTAGGTGGCTACACCTTC. It encodes CASSLKVGPLGGYTF.

The chain joins TRBV7-2 to TRBJ2-1, with D perhaps TRBD1 (5 bases). Germline V gives CDR1 SGHTA, CDR2 FQGNSA. The CDR3 runs to 15 residues. Trimming removed 6 bases at V and 0 bases at J, with 12 bases between. The CDR3 sequence: CASRRQPSSYNEQFF. For the CDR3, the DNA is TGTGCCAGCAGGAGACAGCCGAGCTCCTACAATGAGCAGTTCTTC.

The chain combines TRBV6-1 with TRBJ1-5, with 8 bases fitting TRBD1. Trimming at V came to 6 bases and at J to 1 base, leaving 5 bases not matched to a gene. Per the germline V gene, CDR1 is MNHNS and CDR2 is SASEGT. CDR3 length: 15 residues. The CDR3 DNA sequence: TGTGCCAGCAGGGACAGGGCAATCAGCAATCAGCCCCAGCATTTT. Translated: CASRDRAISNQPQHF.

This clone was detected only once. Here the CDR3 reads CASSLPPGANVLTF. The CDR3 DNA reads as TGTGCCAGCAGTTTACCCCCTGGGGCCAACGTCCTGACTTTC. This sequence joins TRBV28 and TRBJ2-6; no definite D call. From germline, CDR1 is MDHEN and CDR2 SYDVKM. Trimming left V 2 bases short and J 2 bases short, with 4 bases between. CDR3 length: 14 amino acids.

The V gene is TRBV25-1, the J gene TRBJ1-2; 9 bases line up with TRBD1. The germline V gene has CDR1 MGHDK and CDR2 SYGVNS. The V segment lost 4 bases and the J segment 7 bases; nucleotides outside the gene matches: 10. The CDR3 contains 15 residues. CDR3: CASSGPGQGRSGYTF. The CDR3 nucleotides read TGTGCCAGCAGTGGTCCAGGACAGGGGAGGTCTGGCTACACCTTC.

This sequence joins TRBV27 and TRBJ1-2; maybe TRBD1 (5 bases). Germline CDR1 and CDR2: MNHEY and SMNVEV (reference sequence). The V end lost 2 bases, the J end lost 2 bases, and 9 bases lay between the germline ends. This CDR3 contains 14 residues. CDR3 sequence reads: CASSLQGSNYGYTF. The CDR3 region has the DNA TGTGCCAGCAGTTTACAGGGTTCGAACTATGGCTACACCTTC.

The chain couples TRBV19 to TRBJ2-5; 7 nucleotides match TRBD1. The CDR3 totals 14 residues. Losses at the gene ends were 3 bases for V and 5 bases for J; bases not matched to a gene: 6. CDR1 and CDR2 (germline): LNHDA, SQIVND (reference sequence). CDR3 coding DNA: TGTGCCAGTAGTATGGGACAGTATGGGGAGACCCAGTACTTC. Its translation: CASSMGQYGETQYF.

The rearrangement uses TRBV7-9 and TRBJ1-1, with 7 bases identical to TRBD1. Germline values: CDR1 SEHNR, CDR2 FQNEAQ (reference sequence). V trimming: 5 bases; J trimming: 11 bases; junction bases outside the gene matches: 8. This CDR3 has 12 residues. This chain's CDR3 is CASSIDRARAFF. CDR3 nucleotide sequence: TGTGCCAGCAGCATAGACAGGGCGCGGGCTTTCTTT.

The chain links TRBV5-1 to TRBJ2-5, with 10 bases fitting TRBD2. The CDR3 consists of 14 residues. In germline, CDR1 is SGHRS, CDR2 YFSETQ. The junction had 4 bases not matched to a gene; V was cut back by 2 bases and J by 6 bases. The DNA of the CDR3 is TGCGCCAGCAGCTTTGAGCGGGGGGGCCAGACCCAGTACTTC. This codes for CASSFERGGQTQYF.

This chain connects TRBV21-1 to TRBJ2-3; the table names TRBD2, a call not compared with the DNA. TRBV21-1 is noted as a pseudogene. This CDR3 region has 15 residues. The chain's CDR3 is CASSRSGVRTDTQYF. The DNA of the CDR3 is TGTGCCAGCAGCCGTAGCGGGGTCCGCACAGATACGCAGTATTTT.

The V gene is TRBV9, the J gene TRBJ2-3; tentative D call: TRBD1 (6 bases). Germline values: CDR1 SGDLS, CDR2 YYNGEE. This CDR3 contains 15 residues. Deletions cut 0 bases from V and 1 base from J, with 9 bases between. CDR3 sequence: CASSVDPGGTDTQYF. Here the CDR3 DNA reads TGTGCCAGCAGCGTAGACCCAGGGGGCACAGATACGCAGTATTTT.